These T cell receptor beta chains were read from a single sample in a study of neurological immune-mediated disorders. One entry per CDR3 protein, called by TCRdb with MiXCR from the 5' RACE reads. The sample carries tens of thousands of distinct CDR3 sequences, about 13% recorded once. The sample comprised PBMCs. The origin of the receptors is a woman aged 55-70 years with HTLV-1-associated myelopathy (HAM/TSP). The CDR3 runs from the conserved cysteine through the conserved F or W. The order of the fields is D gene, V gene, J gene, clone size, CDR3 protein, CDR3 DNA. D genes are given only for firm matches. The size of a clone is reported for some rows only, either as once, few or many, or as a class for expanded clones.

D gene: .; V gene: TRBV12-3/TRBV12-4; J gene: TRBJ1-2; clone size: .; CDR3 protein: CASSSSRGGYYGYTF; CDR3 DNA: TGTGCCAGCAGTTCCAGCCGTGGGGGTTACTATGGCTACACCTTC
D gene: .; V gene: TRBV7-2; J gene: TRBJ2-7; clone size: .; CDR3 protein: CASSFYICSAKLGTYEQYF; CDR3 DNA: .
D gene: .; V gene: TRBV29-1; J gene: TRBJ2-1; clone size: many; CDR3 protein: CSVVSGESNYNEQFF; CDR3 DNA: TGCAGCGTTGTCTCCGGGGAGAGTAACTACAATGAGCAGTTCTTC
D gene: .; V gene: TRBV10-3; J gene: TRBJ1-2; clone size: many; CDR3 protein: CAISESGQFPGDGYTF; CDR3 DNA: TGTGCCATCAGTGAGTCCGGACAGTTCCCGGGCGATGGCTACACCTTC
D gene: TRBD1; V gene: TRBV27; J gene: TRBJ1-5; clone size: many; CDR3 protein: CASSLSGQGLRQPQHF; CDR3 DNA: TGTGCCAGCAGTTTATCGGGACAGGGGCTGAGGCAGCCCCAGCATTTT
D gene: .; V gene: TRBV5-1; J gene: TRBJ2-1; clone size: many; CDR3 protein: CASSLAGTVYNEQFF; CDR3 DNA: TGCGCCAGCAGCTTGGCAGGGACGGTTTACAATGAGCAGTTCTTC
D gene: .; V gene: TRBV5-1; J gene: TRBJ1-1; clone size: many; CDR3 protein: CASSLVSNMNTEAFF; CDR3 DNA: TGCGCCAGCAGCTTGGTTTCTAACATGAACACTGAAGCTTTCTTT
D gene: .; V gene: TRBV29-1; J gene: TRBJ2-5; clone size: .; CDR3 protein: CSVEETGAQETQYF; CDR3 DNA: TGCAGCGTTGAAGAAACGGGAGCACAAGAGACCCAGTACTTC
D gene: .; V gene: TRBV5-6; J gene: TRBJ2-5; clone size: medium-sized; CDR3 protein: CASSQTGGETQYF; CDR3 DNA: TGTGCCAGCAGCCAGACAGGCGGGGAGACCCAGTACTTC
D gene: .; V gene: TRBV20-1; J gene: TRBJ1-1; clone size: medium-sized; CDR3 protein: CSAYGGRGTEAFF; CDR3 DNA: TGCAGTGCTTATGGGGGCAGGGGCACTGAAGCTTTCTTT
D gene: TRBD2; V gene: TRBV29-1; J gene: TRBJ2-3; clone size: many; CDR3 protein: CSVEDRAGARTDTQYF; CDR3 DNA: TGCAGCGTTGAAGATAGGGCGGGAGCGCGGACAGATACGCAGTATTTT
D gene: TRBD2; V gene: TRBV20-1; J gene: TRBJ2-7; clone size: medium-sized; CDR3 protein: CSAGSSGRSSYEQYF; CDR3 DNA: TGCAGTGCCGGGAGCAGCGGGAGGAGCTCCTACGAGCAGTACTTC
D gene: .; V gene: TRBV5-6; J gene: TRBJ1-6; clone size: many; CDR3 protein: CASSLRGTGRNSPLHF; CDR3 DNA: TGTGCCAGCAGCTTGAGGGGAACAGGGCGGAATTCACCCCTCCACTTT
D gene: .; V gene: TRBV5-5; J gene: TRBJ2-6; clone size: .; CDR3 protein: CASSSPTRQSLSGANVLTF; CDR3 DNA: TGTGCCAGCAGCTCGCCGACCAGACAGAGCCTCTCTGGGGCCAACGTCCTGACTTTC
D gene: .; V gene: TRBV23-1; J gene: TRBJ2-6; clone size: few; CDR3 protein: CASIQLPRGLSSGANVLTF; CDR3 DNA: TGCGCCAGCATTCAGTTACCCAGGGGTCTTAGCTCTGGGGCCAACGTCCTGACTTTC
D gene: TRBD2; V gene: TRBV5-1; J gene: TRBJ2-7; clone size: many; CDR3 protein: CASSSALAGGVLYEQYF; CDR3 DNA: TGCGCCAGCAGCTCGGCCTTAGCGGGAGGCGTTCTCTACGAGCAGTACTTC